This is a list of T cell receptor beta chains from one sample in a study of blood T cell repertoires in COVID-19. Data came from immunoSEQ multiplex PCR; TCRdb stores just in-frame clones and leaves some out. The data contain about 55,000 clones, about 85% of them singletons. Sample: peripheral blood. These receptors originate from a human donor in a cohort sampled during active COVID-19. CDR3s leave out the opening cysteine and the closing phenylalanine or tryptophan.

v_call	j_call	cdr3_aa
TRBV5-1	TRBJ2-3	ASSFAVAGGADTQY
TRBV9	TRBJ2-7	ASSVGGSPGEQY
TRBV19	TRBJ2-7	ASSIVWSRDYEQY
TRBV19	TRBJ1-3	ASRTGWSSGNTIY
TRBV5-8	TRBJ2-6	ASSGTMSSGANVLT
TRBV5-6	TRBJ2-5	ASSLGGQGDHLGWETQY
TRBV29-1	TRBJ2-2	SVARDYIIGELF
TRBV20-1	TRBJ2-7	SASYRGTFEQY
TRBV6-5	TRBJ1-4	ASSSTGSGSEKLF
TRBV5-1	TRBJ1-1	ASSSGDGTEAF
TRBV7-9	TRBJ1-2	ASSAQGRSYGYT
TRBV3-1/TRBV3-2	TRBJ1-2	ASSQGASRNYGYT
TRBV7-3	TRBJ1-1	ASSHMTGLNTEAF
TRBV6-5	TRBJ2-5	ALGFGQGGGETQY
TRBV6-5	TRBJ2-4	ASTPPGGDIQY
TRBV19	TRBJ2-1	ASSISPRETGGLNEQF
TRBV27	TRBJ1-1	ASSMVRGNTEAF
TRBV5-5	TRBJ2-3	ASSLGTGKADTQY
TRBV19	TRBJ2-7	ASSLRTGSSYEQY
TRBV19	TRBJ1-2	ATRQNDGYT
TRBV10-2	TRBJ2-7	ASSLLSGGAYEQY
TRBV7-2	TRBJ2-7	ASSLDVNSVEQY